This T cell receptor (beta chain) appears in the sequencing data of a study of T cells after yellow fever vaccination (dated by TCRdb to between 2017 and 2020). Context from the whole study: The SMART-Seq v4 Ultra Low Input RNA kit was used to prepare libraries from fractions with low cell numbers. Bulk TCR alpha and beta repertoires were sequenced longitudinally to track T-cell clones before and after primary and booster YFV17D yellow fever vaccination. The cohort comprised two healthy male donors, one aged 18 to 29 and one aged 30 to 40 years. Blood was collected at multiple timepoints before and after primary and secondary immunization, and bulk PBMC replicates and cell subsets were isolated.

Only a few counts were recorded for this clonotype. Its binding antigen is unknown. No per-base quality is available; no much larger clone lies one base away. Overall results and qualifications from the work: The secondary T-cell response was weaker than the primary response but faster, peaking on day 5 instead of day 15. A small share of clonotypes was detected in both CD4 and CD8 compartments, with the overlap likely arising from convergent recombination. The study included only a couple of donors, which limits how far the findings can be generalized. Computational filtering was needed because FACS-sorted repertoires could contain abundant contaminating clonotypes from the bulk population. Most clones expanded after primary vaccination (approximately 95% of CD4 and 88% of CD8) were re-detected after the booster, suggesting that broad memory maintenance occurred.

TCR cDNA was made using 5'RACE template switching, a step that added a universal primer site and unique molecular identifiers. Priming of cDNA synthesis was performed from both the TCR alpha and TCR beta constant segments. Libraries were amplified in two PCR steps, with sample barcodes and sequencing adapters added in the second step. Libraries were sequenced on Illumina HiSeq 2500 (2x100 bp) or NovaSeq (2x150 bp). In the authors' own workflow: Reads were demultiplexed and collapsed into UMI consensus sequences with MIGEC, and V(D)J alignment was performed with MiXCR. Using edgeR on replicate PBMC samples, clonotypes were called vaccine-responding if FDR was below 0.01 and the log2 fold change was above 5 up to day 15. Each bulk clonotype received a CD4 or CD8 identity based on whether the sequenced CD4 or CD8 repertoire contained that clonotype at higher abundance. TCRdb reprocessed the public reads (quality trimming at Q25 with fastp, clone calling with MiXCR) and kept in-frame beta chains. Each CDR3 protein appears once, grouped with its most common genes and DNA. The V and J calls come from TCRdb's annotation, not from the publication. Recorded for this sample are more than 350,000 distinct CDR3 sequences; roughly 10% of them occurred a single time. The ten largest clones capture roughly 18% of the sample.

Taken with the paper, the label for treatment or condition translates to: live attenuated yellow fever vaccine strain. At each blood-draw timepoint, two biological replicates of bulk PBMCs were obtained. A standard Ficoll-Paque protocol was used to isolate PBMCs from peripheral blood. RNA was extracted with TriZol from bulk PBMCs, CD4 and CD8 fractions, and dextramer-positive and dextramer-negative fractions. This receptor was identified in a young man who received the YFV17D yellow fever vaccine. Sequenced material: PBMCs, taken on the day of the first yellow fever vaccination.

The DNA is as follows: TGTGCCAGCGGGGGAAACACCATATATTTT. Translated, this is CASGGNTIYF. The V and J segments used are TRBV12-3 or TRBV12-4 and TRBJ1-3, with the D gene call left open. The CDR3 starts with the cysteine, ends with the phenylalanine, and has 10 residues. Left in the record is the CDR3 DNA by itself, 30 bases read in frame from the first base. V loses 8 bases of germline sequence and J loses 4 bases, and the interval between the two ends is 3 bases.